What follows are 27 T cell receptor beta chains derived from one specimen sequenced in a study of OX40 agonist ivuxolimab in advanced cancers. Some clones are missing from TCRdb's copy, which holds only in-frame ones; the method was immunoSEQ multiplex PCR. The sample records roughly 49,000 clones, about 86% being singletons. This specimen consisted of CD4+ or CD8+ T cells sorted from blood, obtained in a trial of the OX40 agonist ivuxolimab. These receptors came from an adult with an advanced solid tumor such as melanoma, head and neck, liver or kidney cancer.

The chain is built from TRBV7-2 and TRBJ1-2, with D possibly being TRBD1 (6 bases). V was cut by 3 bases and J by 4 bases, with 12 bases left in between. The CDR3 totals 14 residues. Germline V CDR1 and CDR2: SGHTA, FQGNSA. In nucleotides, the CDR3 is TGTGCCAGCAGCTTCGGGGGGCTCCTCTATGGCTACACCTTC. Its translation is CASSFGGLLYGYTF. Filled out from reference TRBV7-2 and TRBJ1-2, the complete variable domain reads GAGVSQSPSNKVTEKGKDVELRCDPISGHTALYWYRQSLGQGLEFLIYFQGNSAPDKSGLPSDRFSAERTGGSVSTLTIQRTQQEDSAVYLCASSFGGLLYGYTFGSGTRLTVV.

The chain has TRBV7-6 and TRBJ2-7; 12 nucleotides line up with TRBD2. CDR3 length: 17 amino acids. Germline V gene data show CDR1 as SGHVS and CDR2 as FNYEAQ. V trimming: 2 bases; J trimming: 2 bases; junction bases outside the gene matches: 7. The CDR3 is CASSLSSGGDTTYEQYF. DNA for the CDR3: TGTGCCAGCAGCTTATCTAGCGGGGGGGATACCACCTACGAGCAGTACTTC.

This clone was found a few times. The chain uses TRBV7-6 and TRBJ1-6, with D unclear. The germline CDR1 and CDR2 sequences are SGHVS and FNYEAQ. Trimming cost V 6 bases and J 5 bases, with 8 bases left between them. The CDR3 sequence is 13 residues long. CDR3 in DNA: TGTGCCAGCAGAGGCGGGAATAATTCACCCCTCCACTTT. It is translated as CASRGGNNSPLHF. Drawing the rest from reference TRBV7-6 and TRBJ1-6, the complete variable domain is GAGVSQSPRYKVTKRGQDVALRCDPISGHVSLYWYRQALGQGPEFLTYFNYEAQQDKSGLPNDRFSAERPEGSISTLTIQRTEQRDSAMYRCASRGGNNSPLHFGNGTRLTVT.

The CDR3 region is CASSLFDGVEAFF. The DNA for the CDR3 is TGTGCCAGCAGCTTGTTCGACGGAGTGGAAGCTTTCTTT. The V gene is TRBV5-8, the J gene TRBJ1-1, with D hard to call. This CDR3 is 13 amino acids long. Germline lookup yields CDR1 SGHTS and CDR2 YDEGEE. Trimming cost V 1 base and J 8 bases, with 12 bases left between them.

The chain links TRBV19 to TRBJ2-3; tentative D call: TRBD2 (6 bases). This CDR3 is 14 amino acids long. The ends were cut back, 9 bases at V and 2 bases at J, with 15 bases in the middle. Germline lookup yields CDR1 LNHDA and CDR2 SQIVND (reference sequence). CDR3 protein: CASSLLGLTDTQYF. The CDR3 coding sequence is TGTGCCAGCAGCCTCCTGGGACTCACAGATACGCAGTATTTT.

The rearrangement joins TRBV27 to TRBJ2-1, with TRBD2 matching 10 bases. This CDR3 spans 14 amino acids. Trimming at V came to 4 bases and at J to 4 bases, leaving 1 base not matched to a gene. The germline CDR1 and CDR2 sequences are MNHEY and SMNVEV (reference sequence). The CDR3 loop is CASSSAGGYNEQFF. For the CDR3, the DNA is TGTGCCAGCAGTTCAGCGGGAGGGTACAATGAGCAGTTCTTC.

The chain employs TRBV11-2 and TRBJ2-7; D tentatively reads TRBD1 or TRBD2 (6 bases each). Germline V lookup: CDR1 SGHAT, CDR2 FQNNGV. V lost 1 base, J lost 3 bases, and 13 bases lay in between. This CDR3 has 15 amino acids. The CDR3 loop is CASSLGGGGGYEQYF. DNA for the CDR3: TGTGCCAGCAGCTTAGGCGGAGGGGGTGGCTACGAGCAGTACTTC.

The gene calls are TRBV13 and TRBJ2-1; tentative D call: TRBD2 (6 bases). Trimming pared 3 bases from V and 11 bases from J, leaving 14 bases between. Germline V gives CDR1 PRHDT, CDR2 FYEKMQ (reference sequence). The length of the CDR3 is 13 residues. This chain's CDR3 is CASSFRDLRQQFF. CDR3 DNA: TGTGCCAGCAGCTTCCGGGACTTACGCCAGCAGTTCTTC.

Comment on this clone: Other DNA sequences in the same sample also yield this CDR3. The chain uses TRBV9 and TRBJ2-7, with D perhaps matching TRBD1 (7 bases). Germline CDR1 and CDR2: SGDLS and YYNGEE. The CDR3 length is 14 residues. The V gene lost 0 bases and the J gene lost 2 bases, with 9 bases spanning the gap. The CDR3 DNA sequence: TGTGCCAGCAGCGTAGCAGGGGGGCCCTACGAGCAGTACTTC. This gives the protein CASSVAGGPYEQYF.

This clone has only a few counts. V gene TRBV4-3 combines with J gene TRBJ1-1; TRBD1 might be the D (5 bases). CDR3 length: 15 residues. The germline CDR1 and CDR2 sequences are LGHNA and YSLEER. Trimming shortened V by 1 base and J by 2 bases, and 11 bases separated the two germline ends. The DNA of the CDR3 is TGCGCCAGCAGCCAAGTTGGGACGGGTAACACTGAAGCTTTCTTT. Its translation is CASSQVGTGNTEAFF.

The table lists this clone with a count of one. CDR3 in amino acids: CSAIPKSDEQFF. The DNA for the CDR3 is TGCAGCGCCATTCCCAAGTCCGATGAGCAGTTCTTC. This chain uses TRBV29-1 with TRBJ2-1; D not certain. CDR3 size: 12 residues. Trimming cost V 7 bases and J 8 bases, with 15 bases left between them. CDR1 and CDR2 from the germline V gene are SQVTM and ANQGSEA.

The V call is TRBV7-9, the J call TRBJ2-3, with 9 positions matching TRBD2. CDR3 length: 17 amino acids. Trimming at V came to 7 bases and at J to 2 bases, leaving 13 bases not matched to a gene. The germline V gene has CDR1 SEHNR and CDR2 FQNEAQ (reference sequence). The CDR3 reads CASISSSTSGITDTQYF. The DNA for the CDR3 is TGTGCCAGCATTTCGAGCTCGACTAGCGGTATCACAGATACGCAGTATTTT.

The chain is built from TRBV7-3 and TRBJ2-3; 12 nucleotides match TRBD2. This CDR3 comprises 16 residues. Germline loops: CDR1 SGHTA, CDR2 FQGTGA. J was trimmed by 5 bases and V by 5 bases; bases with no gene match: 8. The CDR3 sequence: CASSRTSGTTIDTQYF. As DNA, the CDR3 is TGTGCCAGCAGCCGGACTAGCGGGACTACAATAGATACGCAGTATTTT.

V usage is TRBV2 and J usage is TRBJ2-5; D tentatively fits TRBD1 or TRBD2 (5 bases each). V lost 4 bases and J lost 5, with 23 bases in between. The CDR3 extends over 17 amino acids. Per germline, CDR1 SNHLY and CDR2 FYNNEI. CDR3 nucleotides: TGTGCCAGCAGTGGGGGGAGCCACCTACGACTCGGGGAGACCCAGTACTTC. The encoded protein is CASSGGSHLRLGETQYF.

The rearrangement links TRBV29-1 to TRBJ2-5; 9 bases are shared with TRBD2. Germline CDR1 SQVTM, CDR2 ANQGSEA. CDR3 length: 14 amino acids. V lost 7 bases, J lost 0 bases, and 6 bases stayed unmatched. Here the CDR3 DNA reads TGCAGCGAAACGGGACTAGCAGACCAAGAGACCCAGTACTTC. Its translation: CSETGLADQETQYF.

This clone is medium-sized in the sample. J is TRBJ1-1 and V is TRBV11-2; D not resolved. Per germline, CDR1 SGHAT and CDR2 FQNNGV. With 6 bases removed from V and 2 bases from J, the gap between germline ends came to 10 bases. The CDR3 totals 13 residues. The CDR3 sequence is CASSPQLNTEAFF. The CDR3 DNA reads as TGTGCCAGCAGTCCTCAGCTCAACACTGAAGCTTTCTTT.

The rearrangement uses TRBV5-4 and TRBJ2-5; 7 bases are shared with TRBD2. There are 17 residues in the CDR3. The trim removed 1 base at V and 1 base at J, leaving 10 bases unmatched. The germline V gene encodes CDR1 SGHNT and CDR2 YYREEE (reference sequence). CDR3 nucleotides: TGTGCCAGCAGCTTGATTCATCTGGGACTACTCCAAGAGACCCAGTACTTC. As protein: CASSLIHLGLLQETQYF.

The chain couples TRBV29-1 to TRBJ1-2, with 7 nucleotides matching TRBD1. CDR1 and CDR2 (germline): SQVTM, ANQGSEA. V gave up 0 bases and J gave up 8 bases; unmatched junction bases: 9. The CDR3 runs to 14 residues. The CDR3 coding sequence is TGCAGCGTTGAAGAAGAGGGGGCCTACAAGGGCTACACCTTC. Translating it yields CSVEEEGAYKGYTF.

The chain joins TRBV7-8 to TRBJ2-2, with 9 positions matching TRBD1. With 3 bases clipped from V and 6 bases from J, the junction kept 8 bases outside the gene matches. The CDR3 spans 16 residues. Germline V gene lookup returns CDR1 SGHVS and CDR2 FQNEAQ. The CDR3 here is CASSFRDRVQSGELFF. DNA for the CDR3: TGTGCCAGCAGCTTCCGGGACAGGGTGCAATCCGGGGAGCTGTTTTTT.

This chain links TRBV15 with TRBJ1-2; 7 bases map to TRBD1. CDR1 is LNHNV and CDR2 is YYDKDF in the germline V gene (reference sequence). The CDR3 has 15 amino acids. V gave up 3 bases and J gave up 3 bases; unmatched junction bases: 7. The CDR3, as DNA: TGTGCCACCAGCAGGATTCGAGGGGGCGACTATGGCTACACCTTC. The encoded protein is CATSRIRGGDYGYTF.

The gene calls are TRBV29-1 and TRBJ1-1, with D perhaps TRBD1 (6 bases). This CDR3 is 14 amino acids long. Trimming took 3 bases from V and 2 from J, leaving 13 bases between them. CDR1 is SQVTM and CDR2 is ANQGSEA in the germline V gene. This CDR3 is CSVEQGQFNTEAFF. As DNA, the CDR3 is TGCAGCGTTGAGCAGGGGCAATTTAACACTGAAGCTTTCTTT.

The rearrangement joins TRBV6-5 to TRBJ2-3; D is perhaps TRBD2 (5 bases). The CDR3 sequence is 15 residues long. Germline values: CDR1 MNHEY, CDR2 SVGAGI. Trimming pared 5 bases from V and 2 bases from J, leaving 14 bases between. The CDR3 coding sequence is TGTGCCAGCAGTCCGACTGGAGGAGCCACAGATACGCAGTATTTT. Protein product: CASSPTGGATDTQYF.

The rearrangement links TRBV7-3 to TRBJ2-5, with TRBD2 identical over 9 bases. The CDR3 spans 15 residues. Germline loops: CDR1 SGHTA, CDR2 FQGTGA. J gave up 2 bases and V 0 bases, and 1 base lay outside the gene matches. The CDR3 sequence: CASSLTSGGQETQYF. The DNA for the CDR3 is TGTGCCAGCAGCTTAACTAGCGGGGGACAAGAGACCCAGTACTTC.

The sample holds a few counts of this clone. This chain connects TRBV19 to TRBJ2-1; 13 positions match TRBD2. Germline V gene lookup returns CDR1 LNHDA and CDR2 SQIVND (reference sequence). V shed 5 bases, J shed 7 bases, and the junction held 11 bases outside the gene matches. This CDR3 contains 17 residues. In DNA form, the CDR3 reads TGTGCCAGTAGTCTCCTACTAGCGGGAGGGCCGAGGAATGAGCAGTTCTTC. Amino acids: CASSLLLAGGPRNEQFF.

The chain couples TRBV6-6 to TRBJ2-1; tentative D call: TRBD1 (7 bases). Germline V gene lookup returns CDR1 MNHNY and CDR2 SVGAGI (reference sequence). Trimming cost V 4 bases and J 7 bases, with 17 bases left between them. The CDR3 covers 15 residues. CDR3: CASSFTEGAGNEQFF. The DNA of the CDR3 is TGTGCCAGCAGTTTCACGGAGGGGGCGGGGAATGAGCAGTTCTTC.

The V gene is TRBV20-1, the J gene TRBJ2-1; 7 bases map to TRBD2. Germline V gene data show CDR1 as DFQATT and CDR2 as SNEGSKA (reference sequence). The CDR3 consists of 11 residues. Unmatched junction bases numbered 5, after V lost 2 bases and J lost 13 bases. The CDR3 coding sequence is TGCAGTGCTAGAACCGGGACTACTCAGTTCTTC. Translation: CSARTGTTQFF.

This chain connects TRBV5-1 to TRBJ1-2, with TRBD1 matching over 7 bases. Losses at the gene ends were 0 bases for V and 5 bases for J; bases not matched to a gene: 22. The germline V gene has CDR1 SGHRS and CDR2 YFSETQ. The CDR3 loop spans 20 amino acids. The CDR3 DNA reads as TGCGCCAGCAGCTTGGCACAGGGGAGTTCCGATCCCCAGGGGTTATATGGCTACACCTTC. It is translated as CASSLAQGSSDPQGLYGYTF. Together with reference TRBV5-1 and TRBJ1-2, the CDR3 gives the full variable domain: KAGVTQTPRYLIKTRGQQVTLSCSPISGHRSVSWYQQTPGQGLQFLFEYFSETQRNKGNFPGRFSGRQFSNSRSEMNVSTLELGDSALYLCASSLAQGSSDPQGLYGYTFGSGTRLTVV.